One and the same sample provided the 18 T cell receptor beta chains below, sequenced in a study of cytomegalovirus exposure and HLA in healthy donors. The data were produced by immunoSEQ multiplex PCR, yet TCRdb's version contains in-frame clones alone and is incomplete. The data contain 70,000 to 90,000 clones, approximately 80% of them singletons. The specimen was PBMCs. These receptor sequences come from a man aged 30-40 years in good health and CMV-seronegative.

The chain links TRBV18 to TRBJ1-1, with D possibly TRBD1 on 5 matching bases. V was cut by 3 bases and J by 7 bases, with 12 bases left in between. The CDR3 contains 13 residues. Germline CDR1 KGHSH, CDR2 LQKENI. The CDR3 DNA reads TGTGCCAGCTCACCTGTAGGGGAAAATGAAGCTTTCTTT. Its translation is CASSPVGENEAFF.

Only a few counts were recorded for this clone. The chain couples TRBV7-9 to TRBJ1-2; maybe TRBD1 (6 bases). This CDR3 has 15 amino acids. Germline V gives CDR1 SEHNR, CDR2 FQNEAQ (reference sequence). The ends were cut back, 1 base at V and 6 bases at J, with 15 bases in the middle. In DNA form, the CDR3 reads TGTGCCAGCAGCTTAGGAGGCGCCGGACAGCATGGCTACACCTTC. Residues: CASSLGGAGQHGYTF.

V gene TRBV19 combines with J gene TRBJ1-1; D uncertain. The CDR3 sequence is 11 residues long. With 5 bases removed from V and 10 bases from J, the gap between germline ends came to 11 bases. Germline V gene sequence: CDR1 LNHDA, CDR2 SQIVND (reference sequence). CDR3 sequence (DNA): TGTGCCAGTAGTCCCTCTACGGGAGCTTTCTTT. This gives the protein CASSPSTGAFF.

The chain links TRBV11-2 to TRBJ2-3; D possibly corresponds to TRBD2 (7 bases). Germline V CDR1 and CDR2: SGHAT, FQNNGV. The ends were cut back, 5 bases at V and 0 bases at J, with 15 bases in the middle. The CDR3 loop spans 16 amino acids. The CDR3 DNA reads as TGTGCCAGCAGCCAAGATAGGGGGGGAAGCACAGATACGCAGTATTTT. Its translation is CASSQDRGGSTDTQYF. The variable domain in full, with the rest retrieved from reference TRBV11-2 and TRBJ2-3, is EAGVAQSPRYKIIEKRQSVAFWCNPISGHATLYWYQQILGQGPKLLIQFQNNGVVDDSQLPKDRFSAERLKGVDSTLKIQPAKLEDSAVYLCASSQDRGGSTDTQYFGPGTRLTVL.

Here the CDR3 reads CASIRQVDTEAFF. As DNA, the CDR3 is TGTGCCAGCATAAGACAGGTGGACACTGAAGCTTTCTTT. This chain connects TRBV2 to TRBJ1-1, with D possibly being TRBD1 (6 bases). Trimming took 7 bases from V and 3 from J, leaving 12 bases between them. The germline gives CDR1 SNHLY, CDR2 FYNNEI. The CDR3 contains 13 residues.

Here the CDR3 reads CASSYLLSNYGYTF. DNA for the CDR3: TGTGCCAGCAGTTATCTCTTATCTAACTATGGCTACACCTTC. The gene calls are TRBV7-2 and TRBJ1-2, with D hard to call. This CDR3 spans 14 amino acids. V lost 6 bases and J 0 bases, leaving 11 bases between the germline ends. CDR1 is SGHTA, CDR2 FQGNSA, per germline.

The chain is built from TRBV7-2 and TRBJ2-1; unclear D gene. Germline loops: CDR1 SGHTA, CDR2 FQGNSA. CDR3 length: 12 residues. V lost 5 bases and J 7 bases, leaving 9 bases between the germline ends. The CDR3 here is CASSPIVNEQFF. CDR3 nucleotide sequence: TGTGCCAGCAGCCCCATAGTGAATGAGCAGTTCTTC. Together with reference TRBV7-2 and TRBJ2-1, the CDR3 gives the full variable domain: GAGVSQSPSNKVTEKGKDVELRCDPISGHTALYWYRQSLGQGLEFLIYFQGNSAPDKSGLPSDRFSAERTGGSVSTLTIQRTQQEDSAVYLCASSPIVNEQFFGPGTRLTVL.

CDR3: CASSVGPGQGYGYTF. The CDR3 DNA reads TGTGCCAGCAGCGTAGGCCCGGGCCAGGGCTATGGCTACACCTTC. The V and J genes are TRBV9 and TRBJ1-2; a weak D match, TRBD1 (5 bases). The CDR3 runs to 15 residues. CDR1 is SGDLS and CDR2 is YYNGEE in the germline V gene. V lost 0 bases, J lost 4 bases, and 13 bases lay in between. The full variable domain, with the rest looked up from reference TRBV9 and TRBJ1-2, is DSGVTQTPKHLITATGQRVTLRCSPRSGDLSVYWYQQSLDQGLQFLIQYYNGEERAKGNILERFSAQQFPDLHSELNLSSLELGDSALYFCASSVGPGQGYGYTFGSGTRLTVV.

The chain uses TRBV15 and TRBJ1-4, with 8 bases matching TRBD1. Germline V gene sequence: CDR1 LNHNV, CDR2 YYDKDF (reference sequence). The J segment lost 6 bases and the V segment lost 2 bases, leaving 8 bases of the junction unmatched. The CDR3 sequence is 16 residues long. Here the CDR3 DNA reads TGTGCCACCAGCAGACGGACAGGGCGAAGAGATGAAAAACTGTTTTTT. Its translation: CATSRRTGRRDEKLFF.

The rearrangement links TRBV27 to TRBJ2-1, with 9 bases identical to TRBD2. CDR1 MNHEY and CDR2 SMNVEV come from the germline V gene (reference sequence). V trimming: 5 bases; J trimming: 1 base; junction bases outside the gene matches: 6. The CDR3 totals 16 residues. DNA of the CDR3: TGTGCCAGCAGTACTCGCGGGGGGGCGTCCTACAATGAGCAGTTCTTC. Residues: CASSTRGGASYNEQFF.

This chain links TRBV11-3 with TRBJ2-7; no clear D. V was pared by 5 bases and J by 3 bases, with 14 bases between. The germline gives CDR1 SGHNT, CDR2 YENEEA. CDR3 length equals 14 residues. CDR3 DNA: TGTGCCAGCAGCAGTAGCAGATCGAGCTACGAGCAGTACTTC. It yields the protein CASSSSRSSYEQYF.

DNA for the CDR3: TGCAGCGTTGAAGATGAGGCAGGGCTTAACTATGGCTACACCTTC. Encoded protein: CSVEDEAGLNYGYTF. The chain links TRBV29-1 to TRBJ1-2; D is possibly TRBD1 (5 bases). The CDR3 loop spans 15 amino acids. V lost 0 bases and J lost 1, with 12 bases in between. Germline loops: CDR1 SQVTM, CDR2 ANQGSEA.

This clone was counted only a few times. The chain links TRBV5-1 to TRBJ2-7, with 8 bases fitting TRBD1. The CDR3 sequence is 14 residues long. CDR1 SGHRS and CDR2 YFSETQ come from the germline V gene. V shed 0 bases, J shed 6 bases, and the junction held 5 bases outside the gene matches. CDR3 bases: TGCGCCAGCAGCTTGGGACAGGGGAACGGCGAGCAGTACGTC. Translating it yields CASSLGQGNGEQYV.

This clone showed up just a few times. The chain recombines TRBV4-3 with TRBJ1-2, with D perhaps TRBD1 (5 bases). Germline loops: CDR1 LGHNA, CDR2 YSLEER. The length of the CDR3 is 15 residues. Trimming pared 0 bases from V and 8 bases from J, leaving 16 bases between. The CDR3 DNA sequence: TGCGCCAGCAGCCAAGATCGTTCCAGGGCGGGAGGCTACACCTTC. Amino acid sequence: CASSQDRSRAGGYTF.

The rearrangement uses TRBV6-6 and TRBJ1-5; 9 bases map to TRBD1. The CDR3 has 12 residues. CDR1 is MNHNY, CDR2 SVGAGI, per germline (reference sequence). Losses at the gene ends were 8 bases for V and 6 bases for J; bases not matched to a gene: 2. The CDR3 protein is CASGTGSQPQHF. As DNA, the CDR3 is TGTGCCAGCGGGACAGGGTCTCAGCCCCAGCATTTT.

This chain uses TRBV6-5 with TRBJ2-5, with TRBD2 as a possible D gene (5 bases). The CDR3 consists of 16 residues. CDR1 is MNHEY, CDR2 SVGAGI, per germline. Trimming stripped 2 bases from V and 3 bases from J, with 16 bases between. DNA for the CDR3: TGTGCCAGCAGTTACGAAGCCGGGAAGTTCGAAGAGACCCAGTACTTC. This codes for CASSYEAGKFEETQYF.

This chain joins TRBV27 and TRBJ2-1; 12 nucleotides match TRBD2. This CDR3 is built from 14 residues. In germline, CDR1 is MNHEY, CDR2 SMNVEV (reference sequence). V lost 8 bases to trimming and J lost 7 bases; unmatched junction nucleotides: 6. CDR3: CASPATSGRNEQFF. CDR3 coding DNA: TGTGCCAGCCCGGCGACTAGCGGGAGAAATGAGCAGTTCTTC.

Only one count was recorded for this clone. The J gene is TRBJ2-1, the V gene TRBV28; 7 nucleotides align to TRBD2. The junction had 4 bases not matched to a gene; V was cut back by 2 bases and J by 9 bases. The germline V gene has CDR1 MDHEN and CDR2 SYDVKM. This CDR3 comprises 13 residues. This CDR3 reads CASSLPGGGEQFF. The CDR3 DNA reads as TGTGCCAGCAGTTTACCAGGCGGGGGTGAGCAGTTCTTC.